This T cell receptor (beta chain) was observed in a study of cytomegalovirus exposure and HLA in healthy donors. V was shortened by 2 bases and J by 6 bases, with 14 bases between the two germline ends. CDR3 length equals 15 residues. Germline V gives CDR1 SEHNR, CDR2 FQNEAQ (reference sequence). It was with 60 Vbeta and 13 Jbeta primers that the PCR ran. Produced via immunoSEQ multiplex PCR; TCRdb's table is partial and in-frame only. Among fewer than 200,000 clones listed, 65% to 85% were seen once. The V call is TRBV7-9, the J call TRBJ2-1; D remains ambiguous. The sample was PBMCs. The origin of this receptor is a woman under 30 in good health and CMV-seronegative. CDR3 protein: CASSLSSRYGNEQFF. The CDR3 coding sequence is TGTGCCAGCAGCTTATCGTCTAGGTATGGCAATGAGCAGTTCTTC.